These T cell receptor beta chains were read from a single sample in a study of blood T cell repertoires in COVID-19. The data were produced by immunoSEQ multiplex PCR, yet TCRdb's version contains in-frame clones alone and is incomplete. The data contain around 72,000 clones, 82% of them singletons. The material sequenced was peripheral blood. These receptors were taken from a woman in her sixties or seventies with acute or convalescent COVID-19. Both conserved end residues are part of each CDR3. D genes are given only for firm matches. Clone size is not always given. Where it is, it says once, few, many or a class for expanded clones.

.,TRBV24-1,TRBJ2-3,TRBD2,CATSKLAGGDRDTQYF,TGTGCCACCAGTAAACTAGCGGGAGGCGATAGAGATACGCAGTATTTT
.,TRBV9,TRBJ2-1,.,CASSPSPTESYNEQFF,TGTGCCAGCAGCCCCAGCCCCACAGAATCCTACAATGAGCAGTTCTTC
.,TRBV4-1,TRBJ2-1,.,CASSFVSGGRGEGNEQFF,TGCGCCAGCAGCTTTGTTAGCGGCGGCAGGGGGGAAGGCAATGAGCAGTTCTTC
.,TRBV11-2,TRBJ2-1,TRBD1,CASRDRGNNEQFF,TGTGCCAGTCGGGACAGGGGAAACAATGAGCAGTTCTTC
.,TRBV7-8,TRBJ1-1,.,CASSLARQGFEAFF,TGTGCCAGCAGCTTAGCGCGGCAGGGTTTTGAAGCTTTCTTT
few,TRBV10-2,TRBJ1-2,.,CASSESGAYGYTF,TGCGCCAGCAGTGAGTCCGGAGCCTATGGCTACACCTTC
.,TRBV6-1,TRBJ2-1,TRBD2,CASSEIRLAGGRNEQFF,TGTGCCAGCAGTGAAATCCGACTAGCGGGAGGGCGCAATGAGCAGTTCTTC
.,TRBV9,TRBJ2-2,.,CASRSDIGELFF,TGTGCCAGCAGGTCAGATATCGGGGAGCTGTTTTTT
.,TRBV10-3,TRBJ1-2,TRBD1,CAIRPDRGFNYGYTF,TGTGCCATCAGGCCGGACAGGGGGTTTAACTATGGCTACACCTTC
.,TRBV19,TRBJ2-5,.,CASSEARGKETQYF,TGTGCCAGTAGTGAGGCTAGGGGAAAAGAGACCCAGTACTTC
once,TRBV5-1,TRBJ1-1,.,CASSLATGSYTEAFF,TGCGCCAGCAGCTTAGCCACAGGGAGTTACACTGAAGCTTTCTTT
.,TRBV25-1,TRBJ1-4,.,CASSESAGHNEKLFF,TGTGCCAGCAGTGAATCGGCAGGGCATAATGAAAAACTGTTTTTT
.,TRBV5-6,TRBJ1-2,.,CASSFSDRFNYGYTF,TGTGCCAGCAGCTTCAGTGACAGATTTAACTATGGCTACACCTTC
.,TRBV29-1,TRBJ1-4,TRBD1,CSVRDSYEKLFF,TGCAGCGTGAGGGACAGCTATGAAAAACTGTTTTTT
.,TRBV6-5,TRBJ1-1,TRBD1,CASSRTGRNTEAFF,TGTGCCAGCAGCCGGACAGGGAGGAACACTGAAGCTTTCTTT